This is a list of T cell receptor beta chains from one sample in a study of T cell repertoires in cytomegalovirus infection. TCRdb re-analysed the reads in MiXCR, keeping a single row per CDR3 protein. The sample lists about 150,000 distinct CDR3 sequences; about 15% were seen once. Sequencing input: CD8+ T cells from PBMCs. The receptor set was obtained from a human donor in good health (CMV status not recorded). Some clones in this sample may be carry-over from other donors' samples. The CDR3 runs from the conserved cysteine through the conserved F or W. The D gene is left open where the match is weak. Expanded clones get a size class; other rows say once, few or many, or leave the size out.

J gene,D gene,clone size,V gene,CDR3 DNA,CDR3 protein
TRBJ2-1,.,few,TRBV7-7,TGTGCCAGCAGCTTAGCGCCCCAGCGGGTCTCCTACAATGAGCAGTTCTTC,CASSLAPQRVSYNEQFF
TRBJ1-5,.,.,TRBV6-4,TGTGCCATCGTCCGGGTCTACAATCAGCCCCAGCATTTT,CAIVRVYNQPQHF
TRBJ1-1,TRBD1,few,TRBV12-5,TGTGCTAGTGGTTTGACCCGGACAGGGTCCGATTCCACTGAAGCTTTCTTT,CASGLTRTGSDSTEAFF
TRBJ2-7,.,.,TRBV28,TGTGCCAGCAGTATTTTCAGGGAGGTCTACGAGCAGTACTTC,CASSIFREVYEQYF
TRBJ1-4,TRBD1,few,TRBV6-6,TGTGCCAGCAGCCCTGATCGGGACAGGAGAAATGAAAAACTGTTTTTT,CASSPDRDRRNEKLFF
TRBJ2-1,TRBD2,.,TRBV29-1,TGCAGCGTTGATTACGGGAGGGCTGAGCAGTTCTTC,CSVDYGRAEQFF
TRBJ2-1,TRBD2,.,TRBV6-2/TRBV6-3,TGTGCCAGCCGGGGGACTAGCTCCTACAATGAGCAGTTCTTC,CASRGTSSYNEQFF
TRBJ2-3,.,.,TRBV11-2,TGTGCCAGCAGCTTAAAGTCGAACAGTAATACAGATACGCAGTATTTT,CASSLKSNSNTDTQYF
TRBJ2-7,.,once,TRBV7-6,TGTGCCAGCAGTATAGCGGCAGGTCACAGGGTCAACGAGCAGTACTTC,CASSIAAGHRVNEQYF
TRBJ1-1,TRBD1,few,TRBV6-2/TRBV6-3,TGTGCCAGCCACCCGGACAGGGGGGCTGTGAACACTGAAGCTTTCTTT,CASHPDRGAVNTEAFF
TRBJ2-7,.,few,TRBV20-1,TGCAGTGCTATCACCCCCGACAGTCCCTACGAGCAGTACTTC,CSAITPDSPYEQYF
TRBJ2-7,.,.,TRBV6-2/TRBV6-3,TGTGCCAGCAGTCCCCCGGGACCAGATTACGAGCAGTACTTC,CASSPPGPDYEQYF
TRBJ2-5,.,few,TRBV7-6,TGTGCCAGCAGCCCCGAGAGCCCCTTGGAGGTGACCCAGTACTTC,CASSPESPLEVTQYF
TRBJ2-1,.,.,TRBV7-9,TGTGCCGAAAAGGGGGATTTTAAATGGAATGAGCAGTTCTTC,CAEKGDFKWNEQFF
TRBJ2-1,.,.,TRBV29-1,TGCAGCGTTGAAGGAGGTAGCCGGCAGCCGAATGAGCAGTTCTTC,CSVEGGSRQPNEQFF
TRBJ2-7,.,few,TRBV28,TGTGCCAGCAGTTTACCCGTAAGGACAGACGAGCAGTACTTC,CASSLPVRTDEQYF
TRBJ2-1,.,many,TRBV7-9,TGTGCCAGCAGCCGCCTAGCAACAGCTCTCAATGAGCAGTTCTTC,CASSRLATALNEQFF
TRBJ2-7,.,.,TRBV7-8,TGTGCCAGCAGCTTTAGGGCCTCAGTTGTAAGATTCTACGAGCAGTACTTC,CASSFRASVVRFYEQYF
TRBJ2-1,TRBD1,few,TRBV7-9,TGTGCCAGCAGCCCATCGACAGGGGAGTTTTACAATGAGCAGTTCTTC,CASSPSTGEFYNEQFF
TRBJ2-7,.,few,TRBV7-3,TGTGCCAGCAGCTCCGGGACTCTCCAGGACGAGCAGTACTTC,CASSSGTLQDEQYF
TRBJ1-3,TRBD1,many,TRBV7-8,TGTGCCAGCAGCTTATTGAAGGGGGGACAGGGGGCCGCTGGAAACACCATATATTTT,CASSLLKGGQGAAGNTIYF
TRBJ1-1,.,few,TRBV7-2,TGTGCCAGCCTCCGGACGGGCGAGGAAGCTTTCTTT,CASLRTGEEAFF
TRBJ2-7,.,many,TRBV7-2,TGTGCCAGCACTGAGGGGGGGGCCGGATACGAGCAGTACTTC,CASTEGGAGYEQYF